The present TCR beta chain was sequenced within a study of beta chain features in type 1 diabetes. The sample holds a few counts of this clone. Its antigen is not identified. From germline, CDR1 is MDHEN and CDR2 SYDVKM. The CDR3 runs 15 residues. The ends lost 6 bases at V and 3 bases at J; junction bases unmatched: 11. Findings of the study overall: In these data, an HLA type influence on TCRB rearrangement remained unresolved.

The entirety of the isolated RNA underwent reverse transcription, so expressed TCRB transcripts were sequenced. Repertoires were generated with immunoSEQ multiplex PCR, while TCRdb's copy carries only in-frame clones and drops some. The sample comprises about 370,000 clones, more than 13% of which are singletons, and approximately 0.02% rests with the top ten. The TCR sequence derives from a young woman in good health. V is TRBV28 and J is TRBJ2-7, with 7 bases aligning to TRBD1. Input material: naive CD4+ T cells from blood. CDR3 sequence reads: CASSPTDRVLYEQYF. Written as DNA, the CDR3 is TGTGCCAGCAGCCCCACCGACAGGGTACTCTACGAGCAGTACTTC.